This TCR beta chain was documented in a study of blood T cells in healthy people across ages. For every donor, a draw yielded 8.5 to 10 milliliters of peripheral blood. Per individual sample, total RNA of at least 5.5 micrograms was extracted. The authors ran a second PCR of about 7 to 11 cycles using a sample-barcoded 5' primer and a J-beta primer mix. Every individual sample yielded 2.5 million or more paired-end reads (each containing CDR3). Via MiXCR, TCRdb re-called the 5' RACE reads, giving one row per CDR3 protein. The data contain 650,000 to 1,000,000 distinct CDR3 sequences, under 40% of them singletons. Findings and caveats of the study: Whereas aged donors had fewer naive CD4+ cells, long-lived donors had more of them and higher diversity.

CDR1 and CDR2 from the germline V gene are SGHAT and FQNNGV. This CDR3 is built from 15 residues. With 3 bases removed from V and 6 bases from J, the gap between germline ends came to 12 bases. This clonotype has a handful of counts. The antigen is undetermined. The TCR comes from a man aged 18 to 29 in good health. The chain recombines TRBV11-2 with TRBJ1-6, with unresolved D. Sequences were obtained from blood. The CDR3 protein is CASSFDGNLNSPLHF. In DNA, the CDR3 is TGTGCCAGCAGCTTTGACGGCAATCTTAATTCACCCCTCCACTTT.